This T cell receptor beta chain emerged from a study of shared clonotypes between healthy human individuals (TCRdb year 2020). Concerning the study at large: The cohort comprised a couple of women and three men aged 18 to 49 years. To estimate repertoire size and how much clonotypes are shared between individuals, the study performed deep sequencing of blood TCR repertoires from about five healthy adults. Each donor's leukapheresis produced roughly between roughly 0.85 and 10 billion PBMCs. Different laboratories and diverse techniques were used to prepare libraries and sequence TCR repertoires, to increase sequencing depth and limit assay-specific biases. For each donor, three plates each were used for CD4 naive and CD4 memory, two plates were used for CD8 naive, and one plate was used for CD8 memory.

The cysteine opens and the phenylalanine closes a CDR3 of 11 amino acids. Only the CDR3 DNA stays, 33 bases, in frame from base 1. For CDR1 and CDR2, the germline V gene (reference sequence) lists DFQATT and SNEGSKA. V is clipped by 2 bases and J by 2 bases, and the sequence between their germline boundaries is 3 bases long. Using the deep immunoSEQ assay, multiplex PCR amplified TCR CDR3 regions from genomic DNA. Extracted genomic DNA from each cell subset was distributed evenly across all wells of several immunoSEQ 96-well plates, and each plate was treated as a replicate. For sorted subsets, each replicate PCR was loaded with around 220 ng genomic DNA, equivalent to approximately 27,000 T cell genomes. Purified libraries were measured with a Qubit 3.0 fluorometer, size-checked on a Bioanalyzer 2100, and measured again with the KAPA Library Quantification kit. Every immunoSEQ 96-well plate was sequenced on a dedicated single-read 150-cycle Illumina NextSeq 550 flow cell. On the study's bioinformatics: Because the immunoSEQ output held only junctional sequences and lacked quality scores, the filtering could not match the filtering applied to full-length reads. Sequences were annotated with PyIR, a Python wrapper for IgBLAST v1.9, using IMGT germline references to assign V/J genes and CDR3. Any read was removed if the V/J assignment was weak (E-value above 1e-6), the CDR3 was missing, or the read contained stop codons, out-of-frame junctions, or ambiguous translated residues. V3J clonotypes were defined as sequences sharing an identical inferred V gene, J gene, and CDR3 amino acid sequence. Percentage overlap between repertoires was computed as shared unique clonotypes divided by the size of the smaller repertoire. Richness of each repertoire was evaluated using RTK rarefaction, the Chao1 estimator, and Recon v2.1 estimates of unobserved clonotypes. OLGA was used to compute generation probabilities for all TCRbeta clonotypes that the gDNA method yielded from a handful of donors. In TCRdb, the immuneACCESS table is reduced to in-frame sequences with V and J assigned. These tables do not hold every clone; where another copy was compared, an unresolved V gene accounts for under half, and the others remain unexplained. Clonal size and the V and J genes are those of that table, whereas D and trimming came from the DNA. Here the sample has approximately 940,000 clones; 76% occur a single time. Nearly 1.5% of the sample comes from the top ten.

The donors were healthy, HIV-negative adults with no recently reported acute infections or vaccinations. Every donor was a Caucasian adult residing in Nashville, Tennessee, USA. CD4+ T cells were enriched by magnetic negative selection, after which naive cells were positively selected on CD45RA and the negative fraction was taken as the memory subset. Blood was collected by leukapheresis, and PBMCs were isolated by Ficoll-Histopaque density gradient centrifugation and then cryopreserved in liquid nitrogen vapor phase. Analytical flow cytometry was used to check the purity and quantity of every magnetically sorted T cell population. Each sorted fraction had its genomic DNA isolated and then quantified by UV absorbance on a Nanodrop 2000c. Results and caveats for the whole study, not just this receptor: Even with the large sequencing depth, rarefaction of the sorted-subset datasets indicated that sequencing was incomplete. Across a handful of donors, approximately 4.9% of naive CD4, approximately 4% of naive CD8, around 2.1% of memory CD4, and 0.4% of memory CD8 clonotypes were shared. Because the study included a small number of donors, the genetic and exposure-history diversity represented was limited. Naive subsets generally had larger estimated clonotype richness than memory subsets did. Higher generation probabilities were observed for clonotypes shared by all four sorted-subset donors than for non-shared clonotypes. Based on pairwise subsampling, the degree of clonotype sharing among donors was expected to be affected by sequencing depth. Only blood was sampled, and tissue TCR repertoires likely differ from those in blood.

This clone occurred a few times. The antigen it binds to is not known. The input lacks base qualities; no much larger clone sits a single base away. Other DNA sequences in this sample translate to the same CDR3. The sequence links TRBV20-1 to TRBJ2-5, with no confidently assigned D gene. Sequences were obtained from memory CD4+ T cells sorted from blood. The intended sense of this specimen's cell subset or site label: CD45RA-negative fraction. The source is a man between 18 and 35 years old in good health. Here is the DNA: TGCAGTGCTAGAAAACAAGAGACCCAGTACTTC. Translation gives CSARKQETQYF.